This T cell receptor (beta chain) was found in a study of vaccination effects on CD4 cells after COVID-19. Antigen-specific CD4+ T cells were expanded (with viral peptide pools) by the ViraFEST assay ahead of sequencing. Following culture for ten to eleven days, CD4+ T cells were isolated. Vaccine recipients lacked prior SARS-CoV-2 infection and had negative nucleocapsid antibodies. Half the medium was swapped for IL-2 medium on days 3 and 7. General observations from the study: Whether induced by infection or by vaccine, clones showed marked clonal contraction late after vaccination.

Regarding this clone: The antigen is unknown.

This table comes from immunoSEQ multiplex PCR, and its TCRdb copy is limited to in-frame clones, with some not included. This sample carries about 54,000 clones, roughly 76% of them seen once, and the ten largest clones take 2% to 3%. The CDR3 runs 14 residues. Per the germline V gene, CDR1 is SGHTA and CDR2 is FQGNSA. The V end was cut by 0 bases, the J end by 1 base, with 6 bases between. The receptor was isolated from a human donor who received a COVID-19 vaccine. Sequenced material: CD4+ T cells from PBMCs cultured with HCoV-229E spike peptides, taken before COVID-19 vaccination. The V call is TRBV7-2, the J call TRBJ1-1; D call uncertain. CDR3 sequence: CASSLAQENTEAFF. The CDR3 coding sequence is TGTGCCAGCAGCTTAGCGCAGGAGAACACTGAAGCTTTCTTT. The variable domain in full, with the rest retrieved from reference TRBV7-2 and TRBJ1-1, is GAGVSQSPSNKVTEKGKDVELRCDPISGHTALYWYRQSLGQGLEFLIYFQGNSAPDKSGLPSDRFSAERTGGSVSTLTIQRTQQEDSAVYLCASSLAQENTEAFFGQGTRLTVV.